Below, one T cell receptor beta chain is given with its context. Antigen: not known. Each CDR3 protein gets one entry after TCRdb re-called the 5' RACE reads with MiXCR. The sample carries 750,000 to 950,000 distinct CDR3 sequences, around an eighth recorded once. The source of the sample is a study of identical twins. V lost 1 base to trimming and J lost 4 bases, with 11 bases between them. The CDR3 covers 15 residues. Germline V gene lookup returns CDR1 LGHNA and CDR2 YNFKEQ. Regarding the study as a whole: Out-of-frame alpha sequences common to twins were enriched for low generation probability.

These data also formed part of another study, on yellow fever vaccine responses in identical twins. That source adds: Reportedly, the response of twins' T cells to the vaccine seemed partly convergent, partly personalized.

The specimen sequenced was PBMCs. The V gene is TRBV4-2, the J gene TRBJ1-5, with D perhaps matching TRBD1 (6 bases). The source is a woman younger than 30 in good health. CDR3 in amino acids: CASSQGAGDNQPQHF. CDR3 sequence (DNA): TGTGCCAGCAGCCAAGGGGCAGGGGATAATCAGCCCCAGCATTTT.